The sequence of this TCR beta chain was determined in a study of T cell repertoires in cytomegalovirus infection. Whole-study context: Based on public TCR beta signatures, there were indications of CMV infection and of a matching HLA type.

Per the germline V gene, CDR1 is MNHEY and CDR2 is SVGAGI. J gave up 6 bases and V 8 bases, and 8 bases lay outside the gene matches. CDR3 size: 14 residues. A remark on this clonotype: What it recognizes is unknown.

Via MiXCR, TCRdb re-called the reads, giving one row per CDR3 protein. The sample includes under 200,000 distinct CDR3 sequences, approximately 9.6% of them seen just once. Study-level points and caveats: Within the response measured ex vivo, HLA-C-restricted CMV-specific TCR beta clonotypes were dominant.

The sequenced material came from PBMCs. V is TRBV6-5 and J is TRBJ2-1, with TRBD2 matching 9 bases. This clonotype was obtained from a human donor in good health (CMV status not recorded). Some clones in this sample may be carry-over from other donors' samples. The CDR3 loop is CASAPGLAGNEQFF. In nucleotides, the CDR3 is TGTGCCAGCGCACCGGGACTAGCAGGCAATGAGCAGTTCTTC.